These T cell receptor beta chains were read from a single sample in a study of regulatory T cells in long-lasting Graves disease. TCRdb processed the multiplex PCR reads anew with MiXCR; each CDR3 protein has one entry. The sample includes about 460,000 distinct CDR3 sequences, 12% to 15% of them seen just once. A further study also used this sample, focusing on T cells in Graves' hyperthyroidism and ophthalmopathy.

The sequencing used peripheral blood mononuclear cells (PBMCs), collected at new diagnosis, from a patient treated with antithyroid drugs. The receptor set was obtained from a woman between 45 and 60 years old with Graves disease. Each CDR3 is given with its conserved first and last residue. The D gene is left open where the match is weak. Rows give clone size only sometimes, using once, few, many, or a class for an expanded clone.

TRBD2,TRBV20-1,TRBJ2-2,many,TGCAGTGCTAGAGTAGTAGCGGGAGTCACCGGGGAGCTGTTTTTT,CSARVVAGVTGELFF
.,TRBV20-1,TRBJ1-2,few,TGCAGTGCCCCGATGTCCGGGTACGGCTACACCTTC,CSAPMSGYGYTF
TRBD1,TRBV6-2/TRBV6-3,TRBJ1-2,few,TGTGCCAGCAGTTACCAGGGGGCGAGTAATGGCTACACCTTC,CASSYQGASNGYTF
TRBD2,TRBV9,TRBJ2-4,.,TGTGCCAGCGGGGAGACTAGCGGGAGTGACATTCAGTACTTC,CASGETSGSDIQYF
.,TRBV20-1,TRBJ2-1,many,TGCAGTGCTAGAGTCGGGAGTTCCTGGTACAATGAGCAGTTCTTC,CSARVGSSWYNEQFF
.,TRBV28,TRBJ2-5,many,TGTGCCAGCAGTTTAGAAGGGCCGGAGACCCAGTACTTC,CASSLEGPETQYF
.,TRBV7-2,TRBJ1-5,.,TGTGCCAGCAGCTTATTTCGGGACGGTGGTCAGCCCCAGCATTTT,CASSLFRDGGQPQHF
TRBD1,TRBV6-1,TRBJ2-5,many,TGTGCCAGCAGTGGCCGCGGACAGGGGGTCCAAGAGACCCAGTACTTC,CASSGRGQGVQETQYF
.,TRBV3-1,TRBJ1-2,many,TGTGCCAGCAGCCAAGGGCCCGGGATCTATGGCTACACCTTC,CASSQGPGIYGYTF
.,TRBV7-8,TRBJ2-1,few,TGTGCCAGCAGCTTAGGTCGCGGGCGGGACTCCTACAATGAGCGGTTCTTC,CASSLGRGRDSYNERFF
.,TRBV29-1,TRBJ1-1,many,TGCAGCGCGCAAAGGGAGAACACTGAAGCTTTCTTT,CSAQRENTEAFF
TRBD2,TRBV9,TRBJ2-2,few,TGTGCCAGCAGCGTCTCAAGCGGGAGCTCAAACACCGGGGAGCTGTTTTTT,CASSVSSGSSNTGELFF
TRBD1,TRBV5-1,TRBJ1-6,few,TGCGCCAGCAGCTTGGAGGACAGGCTATATTCACCCCTCCACTTT,CASSLEDRLYSPLHF
TRBD1,TRBV10-3,TRBJ2-7,.,TGTGCCATCAGTGCCGGACAGGGGGAAGACTACGAGCAGTACTTC,CAISAGQGEDYEQYF
TRBD1,TRBV6-1,TRBJ1-5,.,TGTGCCAGCAGTCCGACAGGGAATGAACAGCCCCAGCATTTT,CASSPTGNEQPQHF
.,TRBV10-3,TRBJ2-1,many,TGTGCCGCCAAGGTCTCTAGCGCGTACAATGAGCAGTTCTTC,CAAKVSSAYNEQFF
.,TRBV2,TRBJ2-7,many,TGTGCCAGCAGTACGGGCAACCCCCGCTCCTACGAGCAGTACTTC,CASSTGNPRSYEQYF
.,TRBV6-1,TRBJ2-7,.,TGTGCCAGCAGGGCCGGGACTCGTTCCTACGAGCAGTGCTTC,CASRAGTRSYEQCF
TRBD2,TRBV30,TRBJ2-2,.,TGTGCCTGGAGTGTACGGTGGCTAGCGGGACGCACCGGGGAGCTGTTTTTT,CAWSVRWLAGRTGELFF
.,TRBV15,TRBJ2-1,few,TGTGCCACCAGCACAGGTGGGGAGTACAATGAGCAGTTCTTC,CATSTGGEYNEQFF
TRBD2,TRBV20-1,TRBJ2-1,many,TGCAGTGTCTCGACTAGCGGGAGAGTCGATGAGCAGTTCTTC,CSVSTSGRVDEQFF
TRBD2,TRBV6-2/TRBV6-3,TRBJ2-3,.,TGTGCCAGCAGTTACTCGCTAGCGGGATACACAGATACGCAGTATTTT,CASSYSLAGYTDTQYF
.,TRBV28,TRBJ2-3,many,TGTGCCATCCCCGGACGGATCCCTCCAGATACGCAGTATTTT,CAIPGRIPPDTQYF
.,TRBV5-1,TRBJ1-1,many,TGCGCCAGCAGCTTGGATTCCGGGCTGAACACTGAAGCTTTCTTT,CASSLDSGLNTEAFF
.,TRBV2,TRBJ1-1,many,TGTGCCAGCAGTGAAGCAAACAGAAAGAAAGCTTTCTTT,CASSEANRKKAFF
.,TRBV29-1,TRBJ2-3,.,TGCAGCGTTGACAAACAGGCAGATACGCAGTATTTT,CSVDKQADTQYF
.,TRBV6-2/TRBV6-3,TRBJ2-2,many,TGTGCCAGCAGTTACTCCGACAGGAACACCGGGGAGCTGTTTTTT,CASSYSDRNTGELFF
TRBD1,TRBV5-1,TRBJ2-1,many,TGCGCCAGCAGCTACGGGGGACAGGGATTAAATGAGCAGTTCTTC,CASSYGGQGLNEQFF
TRBD1,TRBV6-1,TRBJ1-5,.,TGTGCCAGCAGTGACCCGGGACAGGGGATTAATCAGCCCCAGCATTTT,CASSDPGQGINQPQHF
TRBD2,TRBV6-1,TRBJ2-5,many,TGTGCCAGCAGGGGTCCGGGGCTAGCGGGAGTAGGGGAAGAGACCCAGTACTTC,CASRGPGLAGVGEETQYF
.,TRBV5-1,TRBJ2-7,many,TGCGCCAGCAGCTTGGTTAATTCCGGCTACGAGCAGTACTTC,CASSLVNSGYEQYF
.,TRBV5-1,TRBJ2-3,.,TGCGCCAGCAACCGCGACAGGTTCGGTTTGGATACGCAGTATTTT,CASNRDRFGLDTQYF
TRBD1,TRBV4-1,TRBJ1-5,few,TGCGCCAGCAGCCAAGAGGACAGGGGTAATCAGCCCCAGCATTTT,CASSQEDRGNQPQHF
.,TRBV29-1,TRBJ2-7,many,TGCAGCGTTGCACCCCGACAGAACTACGAGCAGTACTTC,CSVAPRQNYEQYF